This section outlines one T cell receptor (beta chain) sequence together with its context. TCR beta CDR3 region amplification was performed from RNA transcripts. TCR CDR3 regions were first amplified by RT-PCR with HTBI primers. TCRdb redid the calling of the multiplex PCR reads with MiXCR, one entry per CDR3 protein. Of fewer than 350,000 distinct CDR3 sequences listed, around a sixth are singletons. The data were taken from a study of T cells in Graves' hyperthyroidism and ophthalmopathy. The CDR3 contains 14 residues. Germline V gives CDR1 MDHEN, CDR2 SYDVKM. Deletions cut 3 bases from V and 11 bases from J, with 17 bases between.

The sequence was collected from a woman in her forties or fifties with Graves' hyperthyroidism. The V gene is TRBV28, the J gene TRBJ1-5, with a weak D call TRBD1 (5 bases). Sequences were obtained from blood. Here the CDR3 reads CASSFYRGGETQHF. CDR3 in DNA: TGTGCCAGCAGTTTTTACCGCGGGGGGGAGACCCAGCATTTT.